Listed below are T cell receptor beta chains from one sample, sequenced in a study of T cell responses to AZD1222 COVID-19 vaccine. Assay: immunoSEQ multiplex PCR; the TCRdb copy retains only in-frame clones and omits some. The repertoire holds around 140,000 clones, with around 94% as singletons. The source material was peripheral blood, sampled after recovery from COVID-19. The receptors come from an adult who had recovered from COVID-19. Both conserved end residues are part of each CDR3. A D gene is named only where the DNA matches it firmly. Rows give clone size only sometimes, using once, few, many, or a class for an expanded clone.

d_gene,v_gene,j_gene,abundance,CDR3nt,CDR3aa
TRBD1,TRBV28,TRBJ2-5,-,TGTGCCAGCAGCGGCTGGACAGGGCTCACCCAAGAGACCCAGTACTTC,CASSGWTGLTQETQYF
-,TRBV3-1/TRBV3-2,TRBJ2-5,-,TGTGCCAGCAGTCATTCGGGCCAAGAGACCCAGTACTTC,CASSHSGQETQYF
TRBD1,TRBV2,TRBJ2-3,once,TGTGCCAGCAAATATGAGGGGGCTACCCCAGATACGCAGTATTTT,CASKYEGATPDTQYF
-,TRBV28,TRBJ2-1,-,TGTGCCAGCAGTTCCCCGGGGTTGGGACACAATGAGCAGTTCTTC,CASSSPGLGHNEQFF
TRBD1,TRBV4-1,TRBJ1-2,-,TGCGCCAGCAGCCAACAAAACCAGGGGGGTGACTATGGCTACACCTTC,CASSQQNQGGDYGYTF
TRBD1,TRBV7-6,TRBJ2-7,once,TGTGCCAGCAGCTTAGCAGAGACAGGGAACGTCTACGAGCAGTACTTC,CASSLAETGNVYEQYF
-,TRBV12-3/TRBV12-4,TRBJ1-6,-,TGTGCCAGCAGTTTCTCCTCCACCCTCCACTTT,CASSFSSTLHF
TRBD1,TRBV30,TRBJ2-5,-,TGTGCCTGGGGACAGGGAGAGACCCAGTACTTC,CAWGQGETQYF
-,TRBV3-1/TRBV3-2,TRBJ1-2,-,TGTGCCAGCAGCCACTTACAGGGAGGTGGCTACACCTTC,CASSHLQGGGYTF
-,TRBV18,TRBJ2-7,-,TGTGCCAGCTCACCACAGGCCGTCTCCTACGAGCAGTACTTC,CASSPQAVSYEQYF
-,TRBV6-1,TRBJ2-1,-,TGTGCCAGCAGTGAACAGGGGCTCTCCTACAATGAGCAGTTCTTC,CASSEQGLSYNEQFF
TRBD2,TRBV10-3,TRBJ2-2,-,TGTGCCATCAGTGTTGCTAGACTAGCGGCGAACACCGGGGAGCTGTTTTTT,CAISVARLAANTGELFF
TRBD1,TRBV28,TRBJ2-7,-,TGTGCCAGCAGTTACAGGGGGCCCTACGAGCAGTACTTC,CASSYRGPYEQYF
-,TRBV7-3,TRBJ2-2,once,TGTGCCAGCAGCTTAATAACCGGGCCCGGGGAGCTGTTTTTT,CASSLITGPGELFF
TRBD2,TRBV2,TRBJ2-5,-,TGTGCCAGCACGACAGGGATGGAGACTAGCGGGAGAGAGACCCAGTACTTC,CASTTGMETSGRETQYF
TRBD1,TRBV7-9,TRBJ1-4,-,TGTGCCAGCAGCGAGACAGGGACAATTGGGATGGGGGAAAAACTGTTTTTT,CASSETGTIGMGEKLFF
TRBD2,TRBV5-4,TRBJ2-4,-,TGTGCCAGCAGCTTGGGTGGGCTAGCGGGAGTCACGCCCAAAAACATTCAGTACTTC,CASSLGGLAGVTPKNIQYF
-,TRBV6-5,TRBJ1-2,-,TGTGCCAGCAGTTACGATCAGTCACAGATCTATGGCTACACCTTC,CASSYDQSQIYGYTF
-,TRBV27,TRBJ1-2,-,TGTGCCAGCAGTTTAAATGGCGGGGGCTCATCAGACCGACACGGAGGCTACACCTTC,CASSLNGGGSSDRHGGYTF
TRBD1,TRBV23-1,TRBJ2-3,-,TGCGCCAGCAGTCAATCTCGGGACAGGGGGCCAGATACGCAGTATTTT,CASSQSRDRGPDTQYF
-,TRBV28,TRBJ1-1,-,TGTGCCAGCATGGCGGCCGGGGAAGCTTTCTTT,CASMAAGEAFF
TRBD2,TRBV10-3,TRBJ2-1,-,TGTGCCATCAGTGACTGGACTAGCGGGGAATACAATGAGCAGTTCTTC,CAISDWTSGEYNEQFF
-,TRBV6-5,TRBJ1-1,-,TGTGCCAGCAGTAAACTCAAGAAGAACACTGAAGCTTTCTTT,CASSKLKKNTEAFF
-,TRBV13,TRBJ1-1,-,TGTGCCAGCAGCTTACCCGGGAGCACTGAAGCTTTCTTT,CASSLPGSTEAFF
-,TRBV29-1,TRBJ1-2,-,TGCAGCGTTGGTGGTGAGAGGTTCTATGGCTACACCTTC,CSVGGERFYGYTF
-,TRBV28,TRBJ2-2,-,TGTGCCAGCAGTTTGGGGCAGAACACCGGGGAGCTGTTTTTT,CASSLGQNTGELFF
-,TRBV19,TRBJ2-1,-,TGTGCCAGTAGTATGAGGGGACTCCCCAATGAGCAGTTCTTC,CASSMRGLPNEQFF
TRBD2,TRBV5-6,TRBJ2-7,-,TGTGCCAGCAGCTTGGGAGGGACTACCTCCTACGAGCAGTACTTC,CASSLGGTTSYEQYF
-,TRBV13,TRBJ2-7,-,TGTGCCAGCAGCTTAGAGCGCGAGCAGTACTTC,CASSLEREQYF
-,TRBV19,TRBJ2-3,-,TGTGCCAGTAGTATCAGGAGCGGTCATAGCACAGATACGCAGTATTTT,CASSIRSGHSTDTQYF
-,TRBV6-1,TRBJ1-5,-,TGTGCCAGCAGTGAAGCGCACAGGGTGGGACAGCCCCAGCATTTT,CASSEAHRVGQPQHF
-,TRBV3-1/TRBV3-2,TRBJ1-3,-,TGTGCCAGCAGCCAAGATCCCGAGGGTTATTCTGGAAACACCATATATTTT,CASSQDPEGYSGNTIYF
-,TRBV18,TRBJ2-7,-,TGTGCCAGCTCATCTCCTGCACCAGCCTACGAGCAGTACTTC,CASSSPAPAYEQYF
-,TRBV2,TRBJ1-1,-,TGTGCCAGCAGTGGGAGAAAAGCTTTCTTT,CASSGRKAFF
TRBD1,TRBV20-1,TRBJ2-1,-,TGCAGTGCTAGTGGGACAGGGACCGATGAGCAGTTCTTC,CSASGTGTDEQFF
TRBD1,TRBV27,TRBJ1-1,-,TGTGCCAGCAGTTTAGAACAGGGGGGCACTGAAGCTTTCTTT,CASSLEQGGTEAFF
TRBD1,TRBV11-2,TRBJ2-7,-,TGTGCCAGCAGCTCAGACAGGGGGCAATACGAGCAGTACTTC,CASSSDRGQYEQYF
TRBD2,TRBV30,TRBJ2-7,-,TGTGCCTGGAGCGCAATAGCGGGAGACACCTCCTACGAGCAGTACTTC,CAWSAIAGDTSYEQYF
-,TRBV9,TRBJ2-7,once,TGTGCCAGCAGCGTAGCCCCTCTGGGACTCCACGAGCAGTACTTC,CASSVAPLGLHEQYF
-,TRBV28,TRBJ2-7,-,TGTGCCAGCAGCATCTCAGTAACCTCCCTCTCCTACGAGCAGTACTTC,CASSISVTSLSYEQYF